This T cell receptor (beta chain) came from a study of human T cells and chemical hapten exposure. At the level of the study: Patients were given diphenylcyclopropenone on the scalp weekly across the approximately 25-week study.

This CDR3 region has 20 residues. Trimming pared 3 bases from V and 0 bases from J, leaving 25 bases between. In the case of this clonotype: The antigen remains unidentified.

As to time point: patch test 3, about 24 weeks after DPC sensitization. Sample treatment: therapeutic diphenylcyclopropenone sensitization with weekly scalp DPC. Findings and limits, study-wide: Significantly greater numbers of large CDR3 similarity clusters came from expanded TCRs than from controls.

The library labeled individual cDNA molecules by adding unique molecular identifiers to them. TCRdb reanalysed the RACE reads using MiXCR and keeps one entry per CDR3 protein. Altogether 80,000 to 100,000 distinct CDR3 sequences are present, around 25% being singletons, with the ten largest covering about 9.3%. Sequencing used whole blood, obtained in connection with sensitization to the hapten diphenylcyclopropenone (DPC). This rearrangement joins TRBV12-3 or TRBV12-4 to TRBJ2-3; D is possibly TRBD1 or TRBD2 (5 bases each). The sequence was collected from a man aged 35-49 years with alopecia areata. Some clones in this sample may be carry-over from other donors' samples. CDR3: CASSLEWGPGTTTSTDTQYF. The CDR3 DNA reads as TGTGCCAGCAGTTTGGAGTGGGGACCGGGAACTACGACTAGCACAGATACGCAGTATTTT.